This T cell receptor (beta chain) was found in a study of T cells in Graves' hyperthyroidism and ophthalmopathy. V shed 4 bases and J shed 8 bases, with 18 bases lying between them. Germline assignment: CDR1 MNHEY and CDR2 SMNVEV (reference sequence). This CDR3 contains 15 residues. Amplified regions were TCR beta CDR3 sequences from RNA transcripts. The HTBI primer set served for first-round RT-PCR of the TCR CDR3. Via MiXCR, TCRdb re-called the multiplex PCR reads, giving one row per CDR3 protein. The sample holds about 500,000 distinct CDR3 sequences; roughly 14% are singletons and the top ten take around a sixth. This clonotype occurred many times. Diagnosing involved the use of clinical symptoms, serum thyroxine and TRAb, thyroid ultrasound and orbital computed tomography.

This clonotype originated in a woman aged 18-30 years with Graves' hyperthyroidism. Sequencing was performed on blood. The chain has TRBV27 and TRBJ2-1, with D perhaps TRBD1 (6 bases). CDR3 bases: TGTGCCAGCAGTTCGCGTAATACACCAGGGGATGAGCAGTTCTTC. This codes for CASSSRNTPGDEQFF.